These T cell receptor beta chains were read from a single sample in a study of cytomegalovirus exposure and HLA in healthy donors. Produced via immunoSEQ multiplex PCR; TCRdb's table is partial and in-frame only. This sample carries around 94,000 clones, roughly 94% of them seen once, and the ten largest clones take roughly 0.89%. Source material: PBMCs. Receptors were obtained from a woman aged 18 to 35 in good health and CMV-seronegative. The CDR3 runs from the conserved cysteine through the conserved F or W. The order of the fields is clone size, J gene, D gene, V gene, CDR3 DNA, CDR3 protein. A D gene is named only where the DNA matches it firmly. Not all rows give a size; the values are once, few, many and, for expanded clones, a class.

-	TRBJ2-3	-	TRBV6-6	TGTGCCAGCAGTTACTTGATGACGGGAGAGGCAGATACGCAGTATTTT	CASSYLMTGEADTQYF
-	TRBJ2-7	-	TRBV5-1	TGCGCCAGCAGCTTGGGTGGGAACAGGGCGGGCCCCTACGAGCAGTACTTC	CASSLGGNRAGPYEQYF
-	TRBJ1-6	-	TRBV4-1	TGCGCCAGCAGCCTATCTGTGAAGGGGCTCTTTAATTCACCCCTCCACTTT	CASSLSVKGLFNSPLHF
-	TRBJ2-5	-	TRBV4-2	TGTGCCAGCAGCCTCGCGCCCCCGGGGAGACGGGAAGAGACCCAGTACTTC	CASSLAPPGRREETQYF
-	TRBJ2-3	-	TRBV9	TGTGCCAGCAGCCTCCGCGTTAGTGCTTCAGATACGCAGTATTTT	CASSLRVSASDTQYF
-	TRBJ2-7	TRBD2	TRBV25-1	TGTGCCAGCAGGAGGCGAGTAGCGGGTACCTACGAGCAGTACTTC	CASRRRVAGTYEQYF
-	TRBJ2-7	-	TRBV19	TGTGCCAGTAGTATGTACCTGGGGAGTTACGAGCAGTACTTC	CASSMYLGSYEQYF
-	TRBJ2-5	-	TRBV18	TGTGCCAGCTCACTCGGGACCCAGTACTTC	CASSLGTQYF
-	TRBJ2-3	-	TRBV5-1	TGCGCCAGCAGCTTGTTTGGCATTTCAGATACGCAGTATTTT	CASSLFGISDTQYF
-	TRBJ2-7	TRBD1	TRBV15	TGTGCCACCAGCCCGGGACAGGGGGTCCACGAGCAGTACTTC	CATSPGQGVHEQYF
-	TRBJ2-7	-	TRBV28	TGTGCCAGCAGTTTATATCAGGATAGCTACGAGCAGTACTTC	CASSLYQDSYEQYF
-	TRBJ2-1	TRBD2	TRBV2	TGTGCCAGCAGTTTGGGCGGGGGGGTGTACAATGAGCAGTTCTTC	CASSLGGGVYNEQFF
-	TRBJ1-5	TRBD1	TRBV7-2	TGTGCCAGCAGCGGACCCGGGACAGGGAGCAATCAGCCCCAGCATTTT	CASSGPGTGSNQPQHF
-	TRBJ2-7	-	TRBV12-5	TGTGCTAGTGGTTCACGTCCAGCGGTCGGGACACTAGGACAGAACGAGCAGTACTTC	CASGSRPAVGTLGQNEQYF
-	TRBJ2-5	-	TRBV29-1	TGCAGCGCAAACGGGAAAAAAGAGACCCAGTACTTC	CSANGKKETQYF
-	TRBJ2-2	-	TRBV7-8	TGTGCCAGCAGCTTAATCCATCACTCTACCGGGGAGCTGTTTTTT	CASSLIHHSTGELFF
-	TRBJ2-7	TRBD2	TRBV4-1	TGCGCCAGCAGCCAAGGGGGACTAGCGGGAGCCGAGCAGTACTTC	CASSQGGLAGAEQYF
-	TRBJ1-3	-	TRBV19	TGTGCCAGTAGGGGGACACCTGGAAACACCATATATTTT	CASRGTPGNTIYF
once	TRBJ2-3	-	TRBV12-5	TGTGCTAGTGATCTAACCACAGGGACGCAGTATTTT	CASDLTTGTQYF
-	TRBJ2-1	TRBD2	TRBV7-3	TGTGCCAGCAGCTTAACGGCGCGGAGCGGGGGGCTCCGGGTTCACAATGAGCAGTTCTTC	CASSLTARSGGLRVHNEQFF
-	TRBJ1-1	-	TRBV5-6	TGTGCCAGCAGCTTAAGTCGGGACACTGAAGCTTTCTTT	CASSLSRDTEAFF
-	TRBJ1-1	TRBD1	TRBV30	TGTGCCTGGAGTACACGGACAGGGAAGAACACTGAAGCTTTCTTT	CAWSTRTGKNTEAFF
once	TRBJ2-1	-	TRBV9	TGTGCCAGCACCCCCCGGAGGCAGTTCTTC	CASTPRRQFF
-	TRBJ2-5	TRBD2	TRBV7-3	TGTGCCAGCAGGGCACGGGGGGAAGAGACCCAGTACTTC	CASRARGEETQYF
-	TRBJ2-3	TRBD2	TRBV2	TGTGCCAGCAGCGTTGGGACTAGCGGCACAGATACGCAGTATTTT	CASSVGTSGTDTQYF
-	TRBJ2-3	TRBD2	TRBV6-5	TGTGCCAGCAGTTACACAGCGGGAGCGGGGGGGGATACGCAGTATTTT	CASSYTAGAGGDTQYF
-	TRBJ2-1	TRBD2	TRBV2	TGTGCCAGCAGTTTAGCGGGGCAGTTCTTC	CASSLAGQFF
-	TRBJ1-5	-	TRBV5-1	TGCGCCAGCAGCTTGGAAGGACAGTTCAATCAGCCCCAGCATTTT	CASSLEGQFNQPQHF
-	TRBJ2-7	TRBD2	TRBV4-1	TGCGCCAGCAGCCTAAGCCCGGGCGGGAGCTCCTACGAGCAGTACTTC	CASSLSPGGSSYEQYF
-	TRBJ2-3	TRBD1	TRBV6-5	TGTGCCAGCAGTTACGGGGACAGGGGGACAGATACGCAGTATTTT	CASSYGDRGTDTQYF
-	TRBJ1-5	-	TRBV29-1	TGCAGCTTACCCCCCGATGCTAATAGCAATCAGCCCCAGCATTTT	CSLPPDANSNQPQHF
-	TRBJ2-7	TRBD1	TRBV2	TGTGCCAGCAGTGACCTAGGGACAGGGGACTCCTACGAGCAGTACTTC	CASSDLGTGDSYEQYF
-	TRBJ1-5	TRBD1	TRBV19	TGTGCCAGTAGTTTCCGAACAGGGGGCGAAAACAATCAGCCCCAGCATTTT	CASSFRTGGENNQPQHF
-	TRBJ2-1	-	TRBV21-1	TGTGCCAGCAGCAAACTAGCGGGAGGGCTGTGTGAGCAGTTCTTC	CASSKLAGGLCEQFF
-	TRBJ2-5	-	TRBV5-1	TGCGCCAGCAGCTTGGCCAGGGAAGAGACCCAGTACTTC	CASSLAREETQYF
-	TRBJ1-1	-	TRBV10-3	TGTGCCATCAGAGGGGTGAGTAACACTGAAGCTTTCTTT	CAIRGVSNTEAFF
once	TRBJ2-1	TRBD2	TRBV13	TGTGCCAGCAGCTTAGTAGCTAGCGGAGCATACAATGAGCAGTTCTTC	CASSLVASGAYNEQFF
-	TRBJ2-1	TRBD2	TRBV9	TGTGCCAGCAGCCCTAAGAGCGGGGGGGTCTACAATGAGCAGTTCTTC	CASSPKSGGVYNEQFF
-	TRBJ2-5	-	TRBV6-1	TGTGGTCGGGCTGAATGGGAGGAGACCCAGTACTTC	CGRAEWEETQYF
-	TRBJ1-2	-	TRBV6-5	TGTGCCAGCAGAGGGGGGGGATATGGCTACACCTTC	CASRGGGYGYTF
-	TRBJ1-1	-	TRBV6-1	TGTGCCAGCAGGCCTGGACAGCCGAACACTGAAGCTTTCTTT	CASRPGQPNTEAFF
-	TRBJ1-2	TRBD1	TRBV14	TGTGCCAGCAGCCAAGCGACAGGGACGGTGGGCTACACCTTC	CASSQATGTVGYTF
-	TRBJ1-1	TRBD1	TRBV27	TGTGCCAGCAGTTTATCGACAGGGCCCCACACTGAAGCTTTCTTT	CASSLSTGPHTEAFF
-	TRBJ1-1	-	TRBV5-1	TGCGCCAGCAGCTTGTTCGGTGGTGCACGGGGGAACACTGAAGCTTTCTTT	CASSLFGGARGNTEAFF
-	TRBJ2-1	TRBD2	TRBV7-2	TGTGCCAGCAGCTGGGCGGCGGGAGGGGGGGATGAGCAGTTCTTC	CASSWAAGGGDEQFF
once	TRBJ1-2	-	TRBV5-1	TGCGCCAGCAGCTTAAGCCAGGGGTTTTACACCTTC	CASSLSQGFYTF
-	TRBJ2-1	TRBD2	TRBV5-1	TGCGCCAGCAGCTTGAGGGACTACGGGGCTGAGCAGTTCTTC	CASSLRDYGAEQFF
-	TRBJ2-1	-	TRBV5-1	TGCGCCAGCAGCTTGGTAGGAGGGGATGAGCAGTTCTTC	CASSLVGGDEQFF
-	TRBJ2-7	-	TRBV5-4	TGTGCCAGCAGCCGGCCTGGGGCCTCCTACGAGCAGTACTTC	CASSRPGASYEQYF
-	TRBJ2-3	-	TRBV7-6	TGTGCCAGCACTCGGGCCATCGCTGAGAAGGGGAGCACAGATACGCAGTATTTT	CASTRAIAEKGSTDTQYF
-	TRBJ1-1	-	TRBV28	TGTGCCAGCATCACAATCCCGGGGACTGAAGCTTTCTTT	CASITIPGTEAFF
-	TRBJ2-1	TRBD2	TRBV5-4	TGTGCCACCATGGCGGCGGGAGGATCCTACAATGAGCAGTTCTTC	CATMAAGGSYNEQFF
-	TRBJ1-5	TRBD1	TRBV7-8	TGTGCCAGCAGCCCGGGACAGGGAATAGAGCCCCAGCATTTT	CASSPGQGIEPQHF
-	TRBJ2-7	-	TRBV5-8	TGTGCCAGCAGCAAGTTTCACCGAGGCTCCTACGAGCAGTACTTC	CASSKFHRGSYEQYF
-	TRBJ2-3	-	TRBV5-1	TGCGCCAGCAGCTTGGCCAACACCGGAGGAGCAGATACGCAGTATTTT	CASSLANTGGADTQYF
-	TRBJ1-2	-	TRBV5-6	TGTGCCAGCAGCCCTCGTGGGGAGGGCGGCTACACCTTC	CASSPRGEGGYTF
-	TRBJ2-7	TRBD2	TRBV7-6	TGTGCCAGCAGCTTAGTATCTCAGGGAGGGTACGAGCAGTACTTC	CASSLVSQGGYEQYF
-	TRBJ2-7	-	TRBV4-1	TGCGCCAGCAGCCAAGAGGGCGCGGGACGGATCTCCTACGAGCAGTACTTC	CASSQEGAGRISYEQYF
-	TRBJ2-7	-	TRBV11-2	TGTGCCAGCAGTAATACTCAGGGGGGCGCTTACGAGCAGTACTTC	CASSNTQGGAYEQYF
-	TRBJ1-1	-	TRBV9	TGTGCCAGCAGCCCCCATCCGAACACTGAAGCTTTCTTT	CASSPHPNTEAFF